These 29 T cell receptor beta chains share one sample of origin, sequenced in a study of Ad26.COV2.S vaccination and SARS-CoV-2 variants. Assay: immunoSEQ multiplex PCR; the TCRdb copy retains only in-frame clones and omits some. This repertoire shows about 350,000 clones, about 89% found once; its top ten account for approximately 5%. As for treatment: roughly 19 received Ad26.COV2.S at low or high dose, single or two shots; roughly five received placebo; per-sample allocation not given. Sampling was performed 63 days after the first vaccine or placebo injection. This sample comprised peripheral blood, obtained in a trial of Ad26.COV2.S vaccine versus placebo. These receptors were taken from a person between 18 and 60 years old who received the Ad26.COV2.S COVID-19 vaccine or a placebo.

Comments on this clone: At the DNA level, this CDR3 is encoded by other sequences in the same sample as well. This rearrangement joins TRBV5-6 to TRBJ1-1; D is undetermined. The germline V gene encodes CDR1 SGHDT and CDR2 YYEEEE. This CDR3 contains 14 residues. Trimming pared 4 bases from V and 1 base from J, leaving 11 bases between. DNA for the CDR3: TGTGCCAGCAGCCCTGGAGGACGGAACACTGAAGCTTTCTTT. Translation: CASSPGGRNTEAFF.

This CDR3 is CASSPGFAGNYGYTF. CDR3 nucleotide sequence: TGCGCCAGCAGCCCGGGGTTTGCCGGTAACTATGGCTACACCTTC. This chain uses TRBV5-1 with TRBJ1-2; D not certain. Trimming removed 4 bases from V and 1 base from J, with 14 bases in between. There are 15 residues in the CDR3. Germline CDR1 SGHRS, CDR2 YFSETQ.

This rearrangement joins TRBV4-1 to TRBJ2-5; D possibly corresponds to TRBD1 (6 bases). This CDR3 comprises 17 residues. Germline CDR1 MGHRA, CDR2 YSYEKL. Trimming left V 4 bases short and J 0 bases short, with 18 bases between. In nucleotides, the CDR3 is TGCGCCAGCAGCCCTAGGGATTCGGGACAACACCAAGAGACCCAGTACTTC. It specifies CASSPRDSGQHQETQYF.

The chain employs TRBV28 and TRBJ1-2, with 10 bases identical to TRBD1. This CDR3 is built from 15 residues. The germline CDR1 and CDR2 sequences are MDHEN and SYDVKM. J lost 3 bases, V lost 4 bases, and 5 bases had no gene match. CDR3 sequence: CASSSGTGDDYGYTF. In DNA form, the CDR3 reads TGTGCCAGCAGTTCCGGGACAGGGGACGACTATGGCTACACCTTC.

This chain's CDR3 is CASSPRVWDRGPGELFF. In DNA form, the CDR3 reads TGTGCCAGCAGCCCCAGGGTATGGGACAGGGGACCCGGGGAGCTGTTTTTT. V is TRBV4-2 and J is TRBJ2-2; TRBD1 agrees at 10 bases. The CDR3 is 17 residues long. Germline V lookup: CDR1 LGHNA, CDR2 YNFKEQ. J gave up 6 bases and V 4 bases, and 11 bases lay outside the gene matches.

The chain joins TRBV4-3 to TRBJ2-3; TRBD1 matches 12 bases. V dropped 1 base and J dropped 7; count of bases not matched to a gene: 12. The germline V gene has CDR1 LGHNA and CDR2 YSLEER. This CDR3 comprises 18 residues. CDR3 coding DNA: TGCGCCAGCAGCCAAGCGGTCCCCGGGACAGGGGGCCCGAATACGCAGTATTTT. Protein sequence: CASSQAVPGTGGPNTQYF.

The rearrangement joins TRBV2 to TRBJ2-7, with D possibly called TRBD1 or TRBD2 (5 bases each). V was trimmed by 7 bases and J by 3 bases, leaving 13 bases between them. The germline V gene has CDR1 SNHLY and CDR2 FYNNEI. The CDR3 totals 13 residues. The CDR3 sequence is CASKFTRGYEQYF. In DNA, the CDR3 is TGTGCCAGCAAATTTACGAGGGGCTACGAGCAGTACTTC.

The chain carries TRBV5-1 and TRBJ2-2; perhaps TRBD1 as D (5 bases). The CDR3 sequence is 14 residues long. CDR1 is SGHRS, CDR2 YFSETQ, per germline. V was pared by 3 bases and J by 3 bases, with 9 bases between. CDR3 sequence (DNA): TGCGCCAGCAGCTCTTCGACAGACACCGGGGAGCTGTTTTTT. Translated: CASSSSTDTGELFF. The full variable domain, its missing parts supplied by reference TRBV5-1 and TRBJ2-2, is KAGVTQTPRYLIKTRGQQVTLSCSPISGHRSVSWYQQTPGQGLQFLFEYFSETQRNKGNFPGRFSGRQFSNSRSEMNVSTLELGDSALYLCASSSSTDTGELFFGEGSRLTVL.

The J gene is TRBJ1-1, the V gene TRBV6-1, with D perhaps matching TRBD1 (5 bases). The CDR3 contains 15 residues. Germline CDR1 and CDR2: MNHNS and SASEGT. V was clipped by 3 bases and J by 1 base, with 12 bases between them. CDR3 sequence reads: CASSDIHGGNTEAFF. DNA for the CDR3: TGTGCCAGCAGTGACATCCACGGGGGGAACACTGAAGCTTTCTTT.

The chain combines TRBV18 with TRBJ1-6, with TRBD1 as a possible D gene (5 bases). Per germline, CDR1 KGHSH and CDR2 LQKENI. V shed 1 base and J shed 5 bases, with 9 bases lying between them. The CDR3 sequence is 15 residues long. For the CDR3, the DNA is TGTGCCAGCTCACCACGACGGGGCGATAATTCACCCCTCCACTTT. Amino acid sequence: CASSPRRGDNSPLHF.

The gene calls are TRBV5-1 and TRBJ2-1; the match to TRBD2 covers 9 bases. J was trimmed by 4 bases and V by 4 bases; bases with no gene match: 12. The CDR3 totals 17 residues. CDR1 and CDR2 (germline): SGHRS, YFSETQ. CDR3 in amino acids: CASSRGVAGAGYNEQFF. CDR3 nucleotides: TGCGCCAGCAGCCGGGGGGTAGCGGGAGCGGGTTACAATGAGCAGTTCTTC.

The chain uses TRBV9 and TRBJ2-1, with a tentative D call TRBD1 (6 bases). From germline, CDR1 is SGDLS and CDR2 YYNGEE. Trimming removed 0 bases at V and 0 bases at J, with 13 bases between. This CDR3 has 17 amino acids. The CDR3 is CASSVGTGSGSYNEQFF. CDR3 in DNA: TGTGCCAGCAGCGTAGGCACAGGGTCTGGCTCCTACAATGAGCAGTTCTTC.

This clone was detected only once. The V gene is TRBV19, the J gene TRBJ1-5, with a possible D match to TRBD1 (5 bases). The V end lost 5 bases, the J end lost 7 bases, and 24 bases lay between the germline ends. Germline CDR1 and CDR2: LNHDA and SQIVND (reference sequence). The CDR3 covers 17 residues. This CDR3 is CASSPFWERGMGQPQHF. CDR3 nucleotide sequence: TGTGCCAGTAGTCCGTTCTGGGAGAGGGGAATGGGACAGCCCCAGCATTTT.

The gene calls are TRBV5-1 and TRBJ2-5, with TRBD2 matching over 9 bases. The CDR3 runs to 15 residues. After removal of 1 base from V and 5 bases from J, the junction contained 6 bases not matched to a gene. Germline CDR1 SGHRS, CDR2 YFSETQ. The CDR3 DNA reads as TGCGCCAGCAGCTTGAGCGGGGGGCCTATGGAGACCCAGTACTTC. It encodes CASSLSGGPMETQYF. Using reference TRBV5-1 and TRBJ2-5 for the parts outside the CDR3, the full variable domain is KAGVTQTPRYLIKTRGQQVTLSCSPISGHRSVSWYQQTPGQGLQFLFEYFSETQRNKGNFPGRFSGRQFSNSRSEMNVSTLELGDSALYLCASSLSGGPMETQYFGPGTRLLVL.

The chain recombines TRBV28 with TRBJ1-3, with D perhaps matching TRBD1 (6 bases). The CDR3 length is 16 residues. CDR1 MDHEN and CDR2 SYDVKM come from the germline V gene. Between the trimmed V and J ends, which lost 2 bases and 0 bases, there was a span of 11 bases. This CDR3 reads CASSLPQGSSGNTIYF. For the CDR3, the DNA is TGTGCCAGCAGTTTACCCCAGGGGAGCTCTGGAAACACCATATATTTT.

This chain joins TRBV12-5 and TRBJ2-2, with TRBD1 as a possible D gene (6 bases). Germline-derived CDR1 and CDR2 are LGHNT and FRNRAP. The CDR3 runs 11 residues. Between the trimmed V and J ends, which lost 5 bases and 10 bases, there was a span of 8 bases. This CDR3 reads CASGTGMELFF. DNA for the CDR3: TGTGCTAGTGGTACAGGGATGGAGCTGTTTTTT.

The gene calls are TRBV3-1 (or the pseudogene TRBV3-2) and TRBJ2-1; D gene ambiguous. Trimming left V 5 bases short and J 7 bases short, with 12 bases between. Looked up from germline, CDR1 is LGHDT and CDR2 is YNNKEL (reference sequence). CDR3 length: 13 residues. The CDR3 DNA follows: TGTGCCAGCAGCTTTGGATCTAAAAATGAGCAGTTCTTC. Translation: CASSFGSKNEQFF.

This chain links TRBV28 with TRBJ2-5; 10 bases map to TRBD2. The germline V gene encodes CDR1 MDHEN and CDR2 SYDVKM. This CDR3 is 15 amino acids long. J gave up 2 bases and V 5 bases, and 5 bases lay outside the gene matches. The CDR3 DNA is TGTGCCAGCAGTCCTAGCGGGAGAGCTCAAGAGACCCAGTACTTC. It yields the protein CASSPSGRAQETQYF.

The V and J genes are TRBV3-1 (or the pseudogene TRBV3-2) and TRBJ2-7; D remains ambiguous. The CDR3 spans 15 residues. CDR1 is LGHDT and CDR2 is YNNKEL in the germline V gene (reference sequence). The V gene lost 4 bases and the J gene lost 2 bases, with 15 bases spanning the gap. The DNA for the CDR3 is TGTGCCAGCAGCCGCTCTGGCACCTCGCCCTACGAGCAGTACTTC. Translation: CASSRSGTSPYEQYF.

This clone occurred once. The rearrangement links TRBV6-2 or TRBV6-3 to TRBJ1-6, with D hard to call. In germline, CDR1 is MNHEY, CDR2 SVGEGT. This CDR3 contains 12 residues. Trimming pared 2 bases from V and 13 bases from J, leaving 9 bases between. The CDR3 protein is CASSYGRTPLHF. The DNA for the CDR3 is TGTGCCAGCAGTTACGGTCGAACCCCCCTCCACTTT.

V and J are TRBV5-6 and TRBJ1-6, with a weak D call TRBD1 (6 bases). V lost 1 base to trimming and J lost 4 bases, with 15 bases between them. Germline CDR1 is SGHDT and CDR2 is YYEEEE. There are 17 residues in the CDR3. In DNA, the CDR3 is TGTGCCAGCAGCTTGAATGGGGGCAGGGGTTATAATTCACCCCTCCACTTT. As protein: CASSLNGGRGYNSPLHF.

The V gene is TRBV7-3, the J gene TRBJ2-1, with TRBD2 matching over 9 bases. V was pared by 5 bases and J by 10 bases, with 12 bases of the junction left unmatched. The CDR3 consists of 15 residues. The germline gives CDR1 SGHTA, CDR2 FQGTGA. The CDR3 reads CASSPSGGTTIEQFF. Written as DNA, the CDR3 is TGTGCCAGCAGCCCGAGCGGGGGGACTACAATCGAGCAGTTCTTC. The complete variable domain, with remaining parts taken from reference TRBV7-3 and TRBJ2-1, reads GAGVSQTPSNKVTEKGKYVELRCDPISGHTALYWYRQSLGQGPEFLIYFQGTGAADDSGLPNDRFFAVRPEGSVSTLKIQRTERGDSAVYLCASSPSGGTTIEQFFGPGTRLTVL.

V gene TRBV5-1 combines with J gene TRBJ2-3; 10 bases line up with TRBD2. The CDR3 is made up of 16 amino acids. V shed 2 bases and J 5 bases; nucleotides not matched to a gene: 8. In germline, CDR1 is SGHRS, CDR2 YFSETQ. CDR3 protein: CASSFALAGVRDTQYF. The CDR3 region has the DNA TGCGCCAGCAGCTTCGCGCTAGCGGGAGTCAGAGATACGCAGTATTTT.

The chain combines TRBV5-1 with TRBJ2-7; 7 bases line up with TRBD2. The CDR3 is 15 residues long. Losses at the gene ends were 0 bases for V and 5 bases for J; bases not matched to a gene: 8. Germline V CDR1 and CDR2: SGHRS, YFSETQ. The CDR3 sequence: CASSLEASGTHEQYF. The CDR3 region has the DNA TGCGCCAGCAGCTTGGAGGCTAGCGGAACGCACGAGCAGTACTTC.

The chain recombines TRBV3-1 (or the pseudogene TRBV3-2) with TRBJ1-2; D is ambiguous. V gave up 1 base and J gave up 8 bases, with 14 bases separating them. Germline CDR1 reads LGHDT; CDR2 reads YNNKEL (reference sequence). This CDR3 is built from 14 residues. CDR3 loop: CASSQGAWTGGYTF. CDR3 DNA sequence: TGTGCCAGCAGCCAAGGGGCGTGGACGGGGGGCTACACCTTC.

This chain links TRBV3-1 (or the pseudogene TRBV3-2) with TRBJ1-1; TRBD1 is a possible D gene (6 bases). V was clipped by 0 bases and J by 11 bases, with 19 bases between them. CDR3 length equals 15 residues. Germline loops: CDR1 LGHDT, CDR2 YNNKEL (reference sequence). The CDR3 here is CASSQEYRQGIGAFF. As DNA, the CDR3 is TGTGCCAGCAGCCAAGAGTATAGGCAGGGGATAGGGGCTTTCTTT.

In its sample, this clone was seen a few times. J is TRBJ2-5 and V is TRBV25-1; 12 bases fit TRBD2. V was clipped by 1 base and J by 3 bases; unmatched bases: 9. Germline values: CDR1 MGHDK, CDR2 SYGVNS. This CDR3 has 18 residues. In DNA, the CDR3 is TGTGCCAGCAGTGAATGGTTGGGACTAGCGGGTTTGGAAGAGACCCAGTACTTC. Translating it yields CASSEWLGLAGLEETQYF.

This rearrangement joins TRBV18 to TRBJ2-7; D uncertain. Per germline, CDR1 KGHSH and CDR2 LQKENI. The CDR3 runs 13 residues. The V end lost 0 bases, the J end lost 3 bases, and 6 bases lay between the germline ends. The CDR3 reads CASSPPNGYEQYF. CDR3 sequence (DNA): TGTGCCAGCTCACCACCGAACGGCTACGAGCAGTACTTC.

The gene calls are TRBV19 and TRBJ2-1; TRBD2 matches 11 bases. Germline V lookup: CDR1 LNHDA, CDR2 SQIVND (reference sequence). Trimming took 6 bases from V and 10 from J; bases not matched to a gene: 5. CDR3 length: 13 amino acids. The CDR3 reads CASSQLAGAEQFF. The CDR3 DNA is TGTGCCAGTAGCCAACTAGCGGGAGCGGAGCAGTTCTTC.